This T cell receptor (beta chain) was profiled in a study of OX40 agonist ivuxolimab in advanced cancers. Study summary: A diagnosis of hepatocellular carcinoma, melanoma, renal cell or head and neck cancer was present in dose-escalation patients. Participants averaged approximately 65 years of age (range about 23 to 79) and were under 90% male. Eligibility rules accepted prior anti-PD-1, anti-PD-L1 or anti-CTLA-4 therapy, and over 35% had some. Study-level findings and limits: Normalized T-cell clonal expansion was also low in some nonresponders.

Trimming shortened V by 7 bases and J by 8 bases, and 17 bases separated the two germline ends. Germline V lookup: CDR1 MDHEN, CDR2 SYDVKM. The CDR3 extends over 13 amino acids. Of note for this clone: The antigen remains unidentified.

Sequencing was performed with immunoSEQ multiplex PCR; in TCRdb, only in-frame clones are kept and a portion is missing. Counted here are roughly 72,000 clones, about 88% occurring once; the ten biggest clones make up roughly 11%. The sequence came from an adult with an advanced solid tumor such as melanoma, head and neck, liver or kidney cancer. This specimen was CD4+ or CD8+ T cells sorted from blood, taken in a trial of the OX40 agonist ivuxolimab. The rearrangement joins TRBV28 to TRBJ1-2; D might be TRBD1 (5 bases). As DNA, the CDR3 is TGTGCCAGCACTCTCGGGGGTATCTGGGGCTACACCTTC. It encodes CASTLGGIWGYTF.